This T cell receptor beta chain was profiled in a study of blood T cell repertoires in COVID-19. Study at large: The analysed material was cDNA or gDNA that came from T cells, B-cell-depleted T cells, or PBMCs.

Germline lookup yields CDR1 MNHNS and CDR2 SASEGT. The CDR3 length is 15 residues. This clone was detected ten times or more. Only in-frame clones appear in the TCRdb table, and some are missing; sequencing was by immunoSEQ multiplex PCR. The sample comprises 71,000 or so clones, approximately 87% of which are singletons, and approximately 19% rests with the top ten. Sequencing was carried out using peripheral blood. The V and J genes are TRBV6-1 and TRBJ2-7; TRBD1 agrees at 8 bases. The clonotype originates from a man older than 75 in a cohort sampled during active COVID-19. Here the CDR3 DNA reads TGTGCCAGCAGTGACGTCGGACAGGGAAGAGGAAATCTGGTCGTC. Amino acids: CASSDVGQGRGNLVV.